These 20 T cell receptor beta chains were sequenced from one sample in a study of shared clonotypes between healthy human individuals. Some clones are missing from TCRdb's copy, which holds only in-frame ones; the method was immunoSEQ multiplex PCR. The sample contains nearly 2 million clones, approximately 94% of which appear only once. The naive CD8 subset, CD45RO-negative cells positively selected for CCR7, excluded terminally differentiated effector memory CD45RA+ cells. Sequencing was carried out using naive CD8+ T cells sorted from blood. Source of these receptors: a man aged 18 to 35 in good health.

The chain employs TRBV2 and TRBJ2-2; 13 bases are a match to TRBD2. With 8 bases clipped from V and 6 bases from J, the junction kept 3 bases outside the gene matches. This CDR3 region has 14 residues. Germline-derived CDR1 and CDR2 are SNHLY and FYNNEI. The CDR3 bases are TGTGCCAGCTGGACTAGCGGGAGTCCCGGGGAGCTGTTTTTT. This sequence encodes CASWTSGSPGELFF.

About this clone itself: Other DNA sequences of this sample code for an identical CDR3. This chain connects TRBV4-1 to TRBJ2-3; weak D call: TRBD2 (5 bases). Per the germline V gene, CDR1 is MGHRA and CDR2 is YSYEKL. The CDR3 sequence is 14 residues long. V was clipped by 0 bases and J by 6 bases, with 10 bases between them. Written as DNA, the CDR3 is TGCGCCAGCAGCCAAGAGAATTCGGGGGATACGCAGTATTTT. This gives the protein CASSQENSGDTQYF.

This clone was seen only once. The CDR3 DNA reads TGTGCCAGCAGCTTAGGCGGGACAGGGGAAGTGAGCGGGGCCAACGTCCTGACTTTC. This codes for CASSLGGTGEVSGANVLTF. This rearrangement joins TRBV7-6 to TRBJ2-6; 10 bases agree with TRBD1. The CDR3 has 19 amino acids. From germline, CDR1 is SGHVS and CDR2 FNYEAQ. The V gene end was trimmed by 1 base and the J gene end by 4 bases; junction bases not matched to a gene: 10.

In DNA form, the CDR3 reads TGTGCCAGTAGTGTAACAGGGGGTTTGACCTACGAGCAGTACTTC. Translated, it gives CASSVTGGLTYEQYF. The gene calls are TRBV19 and TRBJ2-7, with 8 bases identical to TRBD1. CDR1 is LNHDA, CDR2 SQIVND, per germline (reference sequence). The CDR3 totals 15 residues. Trimming at V came to 5 bases and at J to 2 bases, leaving 8 bases not matched to a gene.

This chain connects TRBV15 to TRBJ1-1; D might be TRBD1 (6 bases). The germline V gene encodes CDR1 LNHNV and CDR2 YYDKDF (reference sequence). V lost 5 bases and J lost 14, with 21 bases in between. This CDR3 spans 13 amino acids. CDR3 sequence: CATSPQPDSAVFF. For the CDR3, the DNA is TGTGCCACCAGCCCCCAGCCGGACAGCGCGGTCTTCTTT. The entire variable domain, with the rest obtained from reference TRBV15 and TRBJ1-1, is as follows: DAMVIQNPRYQVTQFGKPVTLSCSQTLNHNVMYWYQQKSSQAPKLLFHYYDKDFNNEADTPDNFQSRRPNTSFCFLDIRSPGLGDTAMYLCATSPQPDSAVFFGQGTRLTVV.

V gene TRBV10-3 combines with J gene TRBJ2-3, with D maybe TRBD1 (6 bases). Germline assignment: CDR1 ENHRY and CDR2 SYGVKD. V lost 7 bases, J lost 0 bases, and 17 bases lay in between. This CDR3 is built from 16 residues. This CDR3 reads CAINDRDIASTDTQYF. CDR3 DNA sequence: TGTGCCATCAATGACCGGGACATTGCTAGCACAGATACGCAGTATTTT.

The chain carries TRBV6-5 and TRBJ1-1; TRBD1 might be the D (6 bases). Germline V lookup: CDR1 MNHEY, CDR2 SVGAGI. The V and J ends lost 6 bases and 1 base respectively, with 9 bases between them. This CDR3 comprises 13 residues. CDR3 sequence: CASSIQGNTEAFF. In DNA, the CDR3 is TGTGCCAGCAGCATACAGGGGAACACTGAAGCTTTCTTT.

This clone was counted a single time. The same CDR3 can be traced to other DNA sequences in this sample. V and J are TRBV9 and TRBJ2-7; D tentatively fits TRBD1 or TRBD2 (5 bases each). V lost 0 bases and J lost 0, with 7 bases in between. There are 14 residues in the CDR3. CDR1 and CDR2 from the germline V gene are SGDLS and YYNGEE. The CDR3 DNA sequence: TGTGCCAGCAGCGTAGGGGACGTCTCCTACGAGCAGTACTTC. Translating gives CASSVGDVSYEQYF.

The J gene is TRBJ1-2, the V gene TRBV5-4; a possible D gene is TRBD1 (5 bases). The CDR3 extends over 13 amino acids. V was cut by 2 bases and J by 6 bases, with 11 bases left in between. Germline loops: CDR1 SGHNT, CDR2 YYREEE (reference sequence). The CDR3 reads CASSFRGDNGYTF. The CDR3 coding sequence is TGTGCCAGCAGCTTTAGGGGCGACAATGGCTACACCTTC.

The V and J genes are TRBV25-1 and TRBJ2-1, with D perhaps TRBD1 or TRBD2 (5 bases each). This CDR3 has 16 amino acids. V was shortened by 0 bases and J by 8 bases, with 17 bases between the two germline ends. The germline gives CDR1 MGHDK, CDR2 SYGVNS. CDR3 in amino acids: CASSEYEGRVFDEQFF. The CDR3 nucleotides read TGTGCCAGCAGTGAATATGAGGGCAGGGTTTTCGATGAGCAGTTCTTC.

A word on this clone: The sample contains more than one DNA sequence encoding this CDR3. The gene calls are TRBV4-3 and TRBJ2-5, with no clear D. Trimming took 0 bases from V and 4 from J, leaving 6 bases between them. CDR1 LGHNA and CDR2 YSLEER come from the germline V gene. The CDR3 covers 13 residues. The CDR3 bases are TGCGCCAGCAGCCAAGATTCCGGAGAGACCCAGTACTTC. Amino acids: CASSQDSGETQYF.

The chain carries TRBV10-3 and TRBJ1-5; D not resolved. The CDR3 sequence is 14 residues long. V shed 3 bases and J shed 1 base, with 7 bases lying between them. Germline V lookup: CDR1 ENHRY, CDR2 SYGVKD. The CDR3 DNA is TGTGCCATCAGTGACACCTCAAGCAATCAGCCCCAGCATTTT. It specifies CAISDTSSNQPQHF.

This chain joins TRBV20-1 and TRBJ2-1; D uncertain. The V gene's germline CDR1 is DFQATT and CDR2 SNEGSKA (reference sequence). There are 11 residues in the CDR3. With 5 bases removed from V and 12 bases from J, the gap between germline ends came to 14 bases. This CDR3 is CSAPMGSWQFF. CDR3 coding DNA: TGCAGTGCTCCCATGGGGTCGTGGCAGTTCTTC.

In the case of this clone: This specimen includes other DNA sequences encoding the same CDR3. V usage is TRBV18 and J usage is TRBJ1-5, with TRBD1 identical over 9 bases. V lost 6 bases and J lost 2; bases outside the gene matches: 5. The CDR3 is made up of 15 amino acids. The germline CDR1 and CDR2 sequences are KGHSH and LQKENI. The CDR3 protein is CASSPTGGGNQPQHF. For the CDR3, the DNA is TGTGCCAGCTCGCCAACAGGGGGCGGCAATCAGCCCCAGCATTTT.

The chain carries TRBV6-5 and TRBJ1-6; D might be TRBD1 (6 bases). The V end lost 9 bases, the J end lost 10 bases, and 19 bases lay between the germline ends. The germline V gene encodes CDR1 MNHEY and CDR2 SVGAGI. The CDR3 is made up of 14 amino acids. The CDR3 nucleotides are TGTGCCAGTAGATCCTCTGGGGGCGTATCACCCCTCCACTTT. It codes for CASRSSGGVSPLHF.

The rearrangement uses TRBV2 and TRBJ1-1, with D maybe TRBD1 (5 bases). CDR3 size: 15 residues. Germline CDR1 is SNHLY and CDR2 is FYNNEI. The V end lost 6 bases, the J end lost 2 bases, and 16 bases lay between the germline ends. CDR3 coding DNA: TGTGCCAGCAGCGGTACATATGGGGACAACACTGAAGCTTTCTTT. This encodes CASSGTYGDNTEAFF.

The V call is TRBV19, the J call TRBJ1-4; 8 positions match TRBD1. Germline CDR1 reads LNHDA; CDR2 reads SQIVND (reference sequence). J gave up 0 bases and V 9 bases, and 12 bases lay outside the gene matches. The CDR3 loop spans 17 amino acids. The CDR3 DNA reads TGTGCCAGCCGGACAGGGAAGGACCTACCAACTAATGAAAAACTGTTTTTT. This codes for CASRTGKDLPTNEKLFF.

This rearrangement joins TRBV27 to TRBJ2-5, with a weak D call TRBD2 (7 bases). Per the germline V gene, CDR1 is MNHEY and CDR2 is SMNVEV (reference sequence). V dropped 11 bases and J dropped 3 bases, with 19 bases sitting between them. This CDR3 is 14 amino acids long. The DNA for the CDR3 is TGTGCCGCCTCGAGGCGGGGGCTCGAAGAGACCCAGTACTTC. Its protein product is CAASRRGLEETQYF.

This chain uses TRBV7-8 with TRBJ2-7; D possibly corresponds to TRBD2 (5 bases). The CDR3 extends over 15 amino acids. The ends were cut back, 2 bases at V and 6 bases at J, with 17 bases in the middle. From germline, CDR1 is SGHVS and CDR2 FQNEAQ. The CDR3 bases are TGTGCCAGCAGCTTAATCGAAGGGTCAACTAGCGAGCAGTACTTC. Protein: CASSLIEGSTSEQYF.

V and J are TRBV6-5 and TRBJ1-5, with D hard to call. Germline assignment: CDR1 MNHEY and CDR2 SVGAGI. This CDR3 has 12 residues. V lost 1 base to trimming and J lost 7 bases, with 5 bases between them. The CDR3 here is CASSYYAQPQHF. Written as DNA, the CDR3 is TGTGCCAGCAGTTACTACGCCCAGCCCCAGCATTTT.